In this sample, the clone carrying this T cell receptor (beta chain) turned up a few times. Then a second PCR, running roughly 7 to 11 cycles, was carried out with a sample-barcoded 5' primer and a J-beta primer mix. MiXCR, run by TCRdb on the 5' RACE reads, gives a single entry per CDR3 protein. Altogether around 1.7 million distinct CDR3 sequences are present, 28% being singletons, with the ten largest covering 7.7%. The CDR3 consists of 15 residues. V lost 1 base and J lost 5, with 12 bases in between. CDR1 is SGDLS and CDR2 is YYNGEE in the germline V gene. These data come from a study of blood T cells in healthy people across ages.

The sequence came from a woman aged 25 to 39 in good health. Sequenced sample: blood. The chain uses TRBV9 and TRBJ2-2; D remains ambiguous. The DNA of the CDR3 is TGTGCCAGCAGCGTATCCAGCGTCGGGACCGGGGAGCTGTTTTTT. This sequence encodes CASSVSSVGTGELFF.